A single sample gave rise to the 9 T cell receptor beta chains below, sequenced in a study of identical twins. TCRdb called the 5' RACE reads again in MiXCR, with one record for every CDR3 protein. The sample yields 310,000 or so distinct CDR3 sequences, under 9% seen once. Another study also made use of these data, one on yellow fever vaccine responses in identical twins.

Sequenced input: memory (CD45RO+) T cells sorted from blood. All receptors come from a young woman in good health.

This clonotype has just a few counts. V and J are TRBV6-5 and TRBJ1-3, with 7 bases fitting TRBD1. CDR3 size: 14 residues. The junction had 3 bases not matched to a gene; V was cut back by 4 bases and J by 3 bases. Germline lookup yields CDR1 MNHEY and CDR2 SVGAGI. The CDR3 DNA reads TGTGCCAGCAGTTCATCAGGGGGTGGAAACACCATATATTTT. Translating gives CASSSSGGGNTIYF.

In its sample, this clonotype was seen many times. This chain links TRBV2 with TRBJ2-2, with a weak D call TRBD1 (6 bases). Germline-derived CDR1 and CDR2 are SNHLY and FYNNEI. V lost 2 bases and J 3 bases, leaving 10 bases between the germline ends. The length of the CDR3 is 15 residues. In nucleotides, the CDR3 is TGTGCCAGCAGTGAATCACAGGGTTACACCGGGGAGCTGTTTTTT. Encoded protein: CASSESQGYTGELFF.

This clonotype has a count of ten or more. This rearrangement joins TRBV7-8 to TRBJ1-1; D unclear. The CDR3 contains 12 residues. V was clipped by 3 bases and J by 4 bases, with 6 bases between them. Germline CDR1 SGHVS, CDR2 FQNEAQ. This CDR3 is CASSFYPTEAFF. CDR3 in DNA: TGTGCCAGCAGCTTTTACCCCACTGAAGCTTTCTTT.

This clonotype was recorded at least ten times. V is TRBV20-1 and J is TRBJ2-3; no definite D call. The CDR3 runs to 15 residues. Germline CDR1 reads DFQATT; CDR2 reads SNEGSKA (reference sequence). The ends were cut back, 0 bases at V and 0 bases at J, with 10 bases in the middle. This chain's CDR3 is CSARDRASSTDTQYF. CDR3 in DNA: TGCAGTGCTAGAGATAGGGCCTCTAGCACAGATACGCAGTATTTT.

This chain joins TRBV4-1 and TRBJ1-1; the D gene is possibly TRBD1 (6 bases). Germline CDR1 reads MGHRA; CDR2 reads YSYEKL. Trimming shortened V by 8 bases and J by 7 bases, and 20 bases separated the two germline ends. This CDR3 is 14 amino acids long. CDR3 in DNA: TGCGCCAGCGGCCTCAGCGCCGGACAGTTTGAAGCTTTCTTT. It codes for CASGLSAGQFEAFF.

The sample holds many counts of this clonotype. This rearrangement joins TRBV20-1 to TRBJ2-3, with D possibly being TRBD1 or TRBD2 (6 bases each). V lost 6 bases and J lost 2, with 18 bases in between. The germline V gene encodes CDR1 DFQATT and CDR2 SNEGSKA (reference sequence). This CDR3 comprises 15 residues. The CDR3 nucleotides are TGCAGTGCCAGCTTTGGAGGGGGGAACACAGATACGCAGTATTTT. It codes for CSASFGGGNTDTQYF.

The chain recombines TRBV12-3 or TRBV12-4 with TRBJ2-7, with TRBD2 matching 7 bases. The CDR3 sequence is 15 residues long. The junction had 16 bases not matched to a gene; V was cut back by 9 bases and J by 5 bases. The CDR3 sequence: CASGKGGEGRNEQYF. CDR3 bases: TGTGCCAGTGGGAAGGGAGGGGAGGGCCGTAACGAGCAGTACTTC.

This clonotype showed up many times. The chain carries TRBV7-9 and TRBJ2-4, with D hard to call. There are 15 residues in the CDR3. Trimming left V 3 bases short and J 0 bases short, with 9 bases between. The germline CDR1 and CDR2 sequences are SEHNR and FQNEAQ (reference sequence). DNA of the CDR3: TGTGCCAGCAGCTTTTCCGAGTTAGCCAAAAACATTCAGTACTTC. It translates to CASSFSELAKNIQYF.

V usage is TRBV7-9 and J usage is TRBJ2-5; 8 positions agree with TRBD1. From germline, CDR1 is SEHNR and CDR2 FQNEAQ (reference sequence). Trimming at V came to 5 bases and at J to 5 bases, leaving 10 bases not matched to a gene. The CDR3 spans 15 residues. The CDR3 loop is CASSRSTGGGETQYF. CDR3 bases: TGTGCCAGCAGCAGATCCACAGGGGGTGGTGAGACCCAGTACTTC.